The T cell receptor beta chain under discussion was sequenced for a study of T cells in Graves' hyperthyroidism and ophthalmopathy. The V end lost 6 bases, the J end lost 2 bases, and 20 bases lay between the germline ends. This CDR3 is 16 amino acids long. Germline V lookup: CDR1 LGHDT, CDR2 YNNKEL (reference sequence). Amplification targeted TCR beta CDR3 regions from RNA transcripts. The HTBI primer set was used in a first-round RT-PCR of the TCR CDR3. TCRdb re-analysed the multiplex PCR reads in MiXCR, keeping a single row per CDR3 protein. The data contain 350,000 to 400,000 distinct CDR3 sequences, 15% of them singletons. Lactation, pregnancy, other autoimmune disease or uncontrolled infection excluded patients. Clinicians diagnosed patients from clinical symptoms, serum thyroxine and TRAb, thyroid ultrasound and orbital computed tomography. The sample holds many counts of this clonotype. Its specificity is not known.

Study-wide points: Blood also carried most thyroid clonotypes expanded above 0.001. A model of 13 V-J features distinguished ophthalmopathy from stable hyperthyroidism.

The sequence was collected from a woman aged 30 to 39 with Graves' hyperthyroidism. V and J are TRBV3-1 and TRBJ2-7; perhaps TRBD2 as D (6 bases). The sample comprised blood. The CDR3 loop is CASSQWSGVPTYEQYF. DNA for the CDR3: TGTGCCAGCAGTCAATGGTCGGGAGTTCCCACCTACGAGCAGTACTTC.